Below are 5 T cell receptor beta chains sequenced from a single sample in a study of T-cell memory formation after mild COVID-19. Each CDR3 protein is one row after TCRdb ran MiXCR on the 5' RACE reads. Of more than 120,000 distinct CDR3 sequences listed, about 19% are singletons. Sequenced sample: PBMCs or a T cell subset sorted from them (not recorded which). Every receptor here comes from an adult woman who had mild COVID-19 (a few samples of this study predate the infection). Cell type and time point are not known.

This clonotype was seen more than once but under ten times. V usage is TRBV7-3 and J usage is TRBJ2-3; no firm D call. The CDR3 has 16 residues. Germline V gives CDR1 SGHTA, CDR2 FQGTGA. Deletions cut 5 bases from V and 1 base from J, with 16 bases between. CDR3 in amino acids: CASSPRVIGGTDTQYF. CDR3 DNA sequence: TGTGCCAGCAGCCCTCGGGTTATCGGCGGCACAGATACGCAGTATTTT.

The rearrangement uses TRBV7-3 and TRBJ1-1, with 8 bases fitting TRBD1. Germline V gives CDR1 SGHTA, CDR2 FQGTGA. V shed 8 bases and J 0 bases; nucleotides not matched to a gene: 20. The CDR3 spans 19 residues. The CDR3 here is CASRPGQANLRGMNTEAFF. The CDR3 nucleotides read TGTGCCAGCCGGCCGGGACAGGCAAACCTTAGGGGGATGAACACTGAAGCTTTCTTT.

The genes are TRBV6-1 and TRBJ2-5; 8 positions agree with TRBD1. Germline V CDR1 and CDR2: MNHNS, SASEGT. The CDR3 extends over 15 amino acids. Germline trimming cut 3 bases from V and 1 base from J; bases unmatched to any gene: 4. The CDR3 is CASSDNRGVQETQYF. The CDR3 DNA is TGTGCCAGCAGTGATAACAGGGGGGTCCAAGAGACCCAGTACTTC.

This clonotype was seen a few times. This rearrangement joins TRBV5-1 to TRBJ2-1; D is possibly TRBD2 (6 bases). The germline CDR1 and CDR2 sequences are SGHRS and YFSETQ. The CDR3 consists of 11 residues. V was shortened by 3 bases and J by 12 bases, with 10 bases between the two germline ends. The CDR3, as DNA: TGCGCCAGCAGCTCCCGGGGGTGGCAGTTCTTC. Protein: CASSSRGWQFF.

The table lists this clonotype with a few counts. CDR3 sequence: CASSYTRNVPEQYF. CDR3 sequence (DNA): TGTGCCAGCAGTTATACTAGAAACGTCCCCGAGCAGTACTTC. The chain couples TRBV6-5 to TRBJ2-7, with D perhaps matching TRBD2 (5 bases). V lost 3 bases and J lost 6, with 15 bases in between. The CDR3 is 14 amino acids. CDR1 and CDR2 (germline): MNHEY, SVGAGI.